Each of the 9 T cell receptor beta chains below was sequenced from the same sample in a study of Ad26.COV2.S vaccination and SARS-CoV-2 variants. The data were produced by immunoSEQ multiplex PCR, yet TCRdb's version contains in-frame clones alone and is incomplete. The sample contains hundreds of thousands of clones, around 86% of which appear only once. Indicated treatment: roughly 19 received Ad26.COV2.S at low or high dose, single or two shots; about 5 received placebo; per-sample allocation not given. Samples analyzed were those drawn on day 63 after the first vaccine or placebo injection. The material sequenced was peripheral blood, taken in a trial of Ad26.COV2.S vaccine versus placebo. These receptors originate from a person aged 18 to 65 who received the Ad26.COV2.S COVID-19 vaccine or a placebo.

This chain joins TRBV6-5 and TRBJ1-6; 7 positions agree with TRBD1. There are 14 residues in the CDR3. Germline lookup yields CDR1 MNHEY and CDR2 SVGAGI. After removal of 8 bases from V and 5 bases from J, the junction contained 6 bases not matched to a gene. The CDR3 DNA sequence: TGTGCCAGCGCCAACAGGGGACATAATTCACCCCTCCACTTT. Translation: CASANRGHNSPLHF.

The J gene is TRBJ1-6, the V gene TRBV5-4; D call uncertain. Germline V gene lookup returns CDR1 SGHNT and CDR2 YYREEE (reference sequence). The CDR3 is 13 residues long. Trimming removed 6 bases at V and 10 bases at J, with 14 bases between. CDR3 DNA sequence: TGTGCCAGCACCCGTGAGGGTAGGTCACCCCTCCACTTT. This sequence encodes CASTREGRSPLHF. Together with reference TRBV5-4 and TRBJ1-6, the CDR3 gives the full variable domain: ETGVTQSPTHLIKTRGQQVTLRCSSQSGHNTVSWYQQALGQGPQFIFQYYREEENGRGNFPPRFSGLQFPNYSSELNVNALELDDSALYLCASTREGRSPLHFGNGTRLTVT.

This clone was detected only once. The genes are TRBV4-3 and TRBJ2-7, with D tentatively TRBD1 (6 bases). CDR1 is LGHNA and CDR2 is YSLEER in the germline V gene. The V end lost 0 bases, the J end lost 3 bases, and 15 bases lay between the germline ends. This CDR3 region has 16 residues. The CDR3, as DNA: TGCGCCAGCAGCCAAGATCGAGGGGGAGCCAACTACGAGCAGTACTTC. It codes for CASSQDRGGANYEQYF.

CDR3 amino acids: CASSADRARETQYF. CDR3 DNA: TGTGCCAGCAGCGCCGACAGGGCGAGAGAGACCCAGTACTTC. V and J are TRBV6-2 or TRBV6-3 and TRBJ2-5, with 7 bases that match TRBD1. The CDR3 spans 14 residues. CDR1 and CDR2 (germline): MNHEY, SVGEGT. The V and J ends lost 6 bases and 4 bases, in that order; junction bases with no gene match: 8.

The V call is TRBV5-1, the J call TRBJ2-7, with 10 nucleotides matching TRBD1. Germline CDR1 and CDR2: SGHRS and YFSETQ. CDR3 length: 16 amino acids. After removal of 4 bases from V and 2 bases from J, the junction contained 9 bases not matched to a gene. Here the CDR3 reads CASSPLSGTGAYEQYF. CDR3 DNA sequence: TGCGCCAGCAGCCCACTATCCGGGACAGGGGCCTACGAGCAGTACTTC.

This CDR3 reads CASSIGGTGKTYEQYF. The CDR3 region has the DNA TGTGCCAGTAGTATTGGGGGGACAGGGAAGACCTACGAGCAGTACTTC. The J gene is TRBJ2-7, the V gene TRBV19; 9 bases agree with TRBD1. The CDR3 length is 16 residues. Germline values: CDR1 LNHDA, CDR2 SQIVND (reference sequence). The trim removed 3 bases at V and 2 bases at J, leaving 8 bases unmatched.

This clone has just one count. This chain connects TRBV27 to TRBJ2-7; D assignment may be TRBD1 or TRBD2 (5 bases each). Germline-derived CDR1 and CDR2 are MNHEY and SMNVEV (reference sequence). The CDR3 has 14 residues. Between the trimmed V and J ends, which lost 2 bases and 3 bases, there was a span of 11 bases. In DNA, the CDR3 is TGTGCCAGCAGTTTAGGGGGTGCTGGCTACGAGCAGTACTTC. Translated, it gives CASSLGGAGYEQYF.

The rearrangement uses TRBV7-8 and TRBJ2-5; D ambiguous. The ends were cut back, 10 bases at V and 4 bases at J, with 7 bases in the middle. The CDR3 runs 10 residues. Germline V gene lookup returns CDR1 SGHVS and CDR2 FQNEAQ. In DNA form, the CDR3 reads TGTGCCATTGTCGCAGAGACCCAGTACTTC. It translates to CAIVAETQYF.

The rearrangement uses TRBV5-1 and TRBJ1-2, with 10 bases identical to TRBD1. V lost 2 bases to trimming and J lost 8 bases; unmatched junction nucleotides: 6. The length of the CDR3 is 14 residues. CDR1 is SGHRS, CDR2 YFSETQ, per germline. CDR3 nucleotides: TGCGCCAGCAGCTTTGGGGACAGGGGTGAGGGCTACACCTTC. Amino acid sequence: CASSFGDRGEGYTF.